Detailed here is one TCR beta chain. Its antigen is currently unknown. Germline is not matched at one junction end, which may reflect a read error. This specimen belongs to a study of cytomegalovirus exposure and HLA in healthy donors. The PCR used 60 Vbeta and 13 Jbeta primers. The data were produced by immunoSEQ multiplex PCR, yet TCRdb's version contains in-frame clones alone and is incomplete. This sample has approximately 150,000 clones, with more than 75% found just once. Germline CDR1 reads SEHNR; CDR2 reads FQNEAQ (reference sequence). This CDR3 region has 14 residues. Study results and limitations: According to a later analysis, donors in an Asian-associated ancestry cluster reportedly had fewer N-insertions than the approximately 620-donor mean. Specificity of a few CMV-associated chains for CMV antigens was verified in vitro. Association of 16,951 TCR beta sequences with HLA alleles was found at 0.05 false discovery rate in a later analysis.

The specimen was PBMCs. The chain recombines TRBV7-9 with TRBJ1-1; TRBD1 matches 7 bases. The receptor was isolated from a man between 18 and 29 years old in good health and CMV-seropositive. The CDR3 reads CSSSLQGVRTEAFF. DNA of the CDR3: TGTTCCAGCAGCTTGCAGGGGGTGCGCACTGAAGCTTTCTTT.